The 5 T cell receptor beta chains below all came from one sample that was sequenced in a study of blood T cell repertoires in COVID-19. Clones were read by immunoSEQ multiplex PCR, and TCRdb kept only the in-frame ones, dropping some. The sample carries some 60,000 clones, 90% recorded once. Sequenced sample: peripheral blood. The receptors originated from a man aged 40-49 years with acute or convalescent COVID-19.

The chain carries TRBV2 and TRBJ2-7; no definite D call. V dropped 7 bases and J dropped 0 bases, with 19 bases sitting between them. The CDR3 sequence is 16 residues long. CDR1 and CDR2 (germline): SNHLY, FYNNEI. CDR3 coding DNA: TGTGCCAGCACCCAAGCCCGCGGAGAAAACTCCTACGAGCAGTACTTC. This translates into CASTQARGENSYEQYF.

The DNA of the CDR3 is TGTGCCAGCAGTGAATCGCAGGGGGCTCAGTACTTC. This encodes CASSESQGAQYF. This chain connects TRBV25-1 to TRBJ2-4, with TRBD1 matching 8 bases. The CDR3 totals 12 residues. CDR1 and CDR2 from the germline V gene are MGHDK and SYGVNS. V lost 1 base, J lost 12 bases, and 2 bases stayed unmatched.

V and J are TRBV7-2 and TRBJ2-3, with a possible D match to TRBD2 (5 bases). The length of the CDR3 is 14 residues. V lost 5 bases and J lost 3, with 12 bases in between. CDR1 and CDR2 from the germline V gene are SGHTA and FQGNSA. CDR3 amino acids: CASSPGIRTDTQYF. DNA of the CDR3: TGTGCCAGCAGCCCCGGGATTAGGACAGATACGCAGTATTTT.

This clone came up a few times. The CDR3 coding sequence is TGTGCCAGCAGCCGATCCTCTTCGGGGACAGGGTCCAGCGAGCAGTACTTC. Protein sequence: CASSRSSSGTGSSEQYF. The chain couples TRBV3-1 (or the pseudogene TRBV3-2) to TRBJ2-7; 9 nucleotides match TRBD1. V was pared by 4 bases and J by 6 bases, with 16 bases of the junction left unmatched. This CDR3 spans 17 amino acids. From germline, CDR1 is LGHDT and CDR2 YNNKEL (reference sequence).

V is TRBV6-6 and J is TRBJ1-2; 7 bases map to TRBD1. The V gene's germline CDR1 is MNHNY and CDR2 SVGAGI (reference sequence). The CDR3 consists of 14 residues. Germline trimming cut 5 bases from V and 4 bases from J; bases unmatched to any gene: 7. CDR3 in DNA: TGTGCCAGCAGTCCGTCGGGACAGTCCTATGGCTACACCTTC. Translated: CASSPSGQSYGYTF.